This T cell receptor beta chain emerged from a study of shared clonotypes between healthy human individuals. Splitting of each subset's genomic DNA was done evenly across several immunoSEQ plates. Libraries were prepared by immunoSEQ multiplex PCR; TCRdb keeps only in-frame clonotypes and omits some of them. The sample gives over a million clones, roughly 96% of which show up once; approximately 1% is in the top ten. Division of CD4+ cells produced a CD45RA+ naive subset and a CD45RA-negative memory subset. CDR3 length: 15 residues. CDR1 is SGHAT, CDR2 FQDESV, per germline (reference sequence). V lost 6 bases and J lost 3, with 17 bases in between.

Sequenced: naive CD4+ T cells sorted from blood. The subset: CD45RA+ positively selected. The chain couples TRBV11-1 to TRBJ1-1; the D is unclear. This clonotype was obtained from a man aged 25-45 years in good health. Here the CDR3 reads CASRDIKASDTEAFF. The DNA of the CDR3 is TGTGCCAGCAGAGATATTAAGGCTAGTGACACTGAAGCTTTCTTT.